This T cell receptor (beta chain) was obtained from a study of cytomegalovirus exposure and HLA in healthy donors. Regarding the study as a whole: The majority of CMV-associated TCR beta chains were reported as apparently HLA-restricted in a later analysis.

Primers: 60 Vbeta forward and 13 Jbeta reverse. TCRdb keeps only in-frame clones here, not all; method: immunoSEQ multiplex PCR. Of a few hundred thousand clones in the sample, approximately 84% were seen once. This clone has a single count. Its antigen is undetermined. V was pared by 3 bases and J by 7 bases, with 20 bases between. The CDR3 totals 17 residues. In germline, CDR1 is SGDLS, CDR2 YYNGEE. Material for sequencing was PBMCs. J is TRBJ1-6 and V is TRBV9; TRBD1 might be the D (5 bases). The TCR was taken from a woman aged 40 to 50 in good health and CMV-seropositive. The CDR3 nucleotides read TGTGCCAGCAGCGGAGAGGGCGGACTTCGGGGGAATTCACCCCTCCACTTT. Encoded protein: CASSGEGGLRGNSPLHF.